This passage covers 28 T cell receptor beta chains from one sample sequenced in a study of blood T cells in healthy people across ages (dated by TCRdb to 2013 to 2016). The receptor library was made with 5' RACE. The sequencer listed for this sample is Illumina HiSeq 2500. A second roughly 6 to 11 cycle PCR used a sample-barcoded 5' primer and a J-beta primer mix. TCRdb took the public reads, trimmed them with fastp at Q25, ran MiXCR for clone calling and kept in-frame beta chains. CDR3 protein duplicates are merged, each entry listing the most common genes and DNA. This sample holds just under 900,000 distinct CDR3 sequences; under 35% were observed only once. 17% of the sample rests with the top ten. Sequenced sample: blood. These receptors all come from a woman of 80 years or more in good health.

This clonotype was found many times. The CDR3 DNA reads TGCAGCGGACAGCGGGGATTGGGCGAGCAGTACTTC. Its translation is CSGQRGLGEQYF. The rearrangement uses TRBV29-1 and TRBJ2-7; 7 bases map to TRBD2. The CDR3 loop spans 12 amino acids. Germline CDR1 reads SQVTM; CDR2 reads ANQGSEA. Trimming at V came to 7 bases and at J to 6 bases, leaving 9 bases not matched to a gene.

This clonotype was detected once. The junction differs from germline at one of its ends, possibly a read error. This chain connects TRBV27 to TRBJ2-1, with 10 bases aligning to TRBD2. This CDR3 has 16 amino acids. The germline V gene encodes CDR1 MNHEY and CDR2 SMNVEV (reference sequence). This CDR3 is CASSLLAGESYSEQFF. The CDR3 DNA follows: TGTGCCAGCAGTTTACTAGCGGGGGAATCCTACAGTGAGCAGTTCTTC.

The rearrangement joins TRBV3-1 to TRBJ1-1; D gene uncertain. Trimming stripped 0 bases from V and 11 bases from J, with 16 bases between. CDR1 is LGHDT and CDR2 is YNNKEL in the germline V gene (reference sequence). The CDR3 spans 14 residues. The CDR3 region is CASSQDPNYTPAFF. CDR3 DNA: TGTGCCAGCAGCCAAGATCCAAACTACACCCCGGCTTTCTTT.

This chain joins TRBV20-1 and TRBJ1-2; no clear D. Germline loops: CDR1 DFQATT, CDR2 SNEGSKA (reference sequence). The germline V and J ends were trimmed by 0 bases and 2 bases, with 10 bases remaining between them. The CDR3 length is 14 residues. This CDR3 reads CSARDRVGNYGYTF. In nucleotides, the CDR3 is TGCAGTGCTAGAGATCGGGTCGGAAACTATGGCTACACCTTC.

This clonotype has a handful of counts. A clone one base away is much larger, so this may be a read error. The CDR3 loop reads CASRRTGGASYNEQYF. CDR3 in DNA: TGTGCCAGCAGACGGACAGGGGGCGCCTCCTACAATGAGCAGTACTTC. The J gene is TRBJ2-1, the V gene TRBV6-2 or TRBV6-3, with TRBD1 identical over 11 bases. The J call is doubtful: the DNA matches TRBJ2-7 better. CDR1 is MNHEY, CDR2 SVGEGT, per germline. This CDR3 is 16 amino acids long.

The table lists this clonotype with many counts. V and J are TRBV4-3 and TRBJ2-3; tentative D call: TRBD2 (6 bases). The CDR3 covers 15 residues. Trimming stripped 0 bases from V and 3 bases from J, with 10 bases between. Germline CDR1 and CDR2: LGHNA and YSLEER. CDR3 amino acids: CASSQDGGETDTQYF. In nucleotides, the CDR3 is TGCGCCAGCAGCCAAGACGGGGGAGAGACAGATACGCAGTATTTT.

Of note for this clonotype: A single base separates this from a much larger clone, so it may be a read error. The genes are TRBV3-1 and TRBJ1-6; D unclear. This CDR3 region has 15 residues. Germline lookup yields CDR1 LGHDT and CDR2 YNNKEL (reference sequence). The CDR3, as DNA: TGTGCCAGCAGCCAATTCGGGTCTACAAATTCACCCCCCCACTTT. Encoded protein: CASSQFGSTNSPPHF.

This clonotype has ten or more counts. The chain uses TRBV20-1 and TRBJ1-5; no firm D call. CDR3 length: 14 amino acids. The V end was cut by 2 bases, the J end by 0 bases, with 8 bases between. CDR1 is DFQATT and CDR2 is SNEGSKA in the germline V gene (reference sequence). The CDR3 spells CSARRGNSNQPQHF. The CDR3 nucleotides are TGCAGTGCTAGACGTGGGAATAGCAATCAGCCCCAGCATTTT.

V is TRBV4-3 and J is TRBJ1-2; perhaps TRBD1 as D (6 bases). Trimming stripped 3 bases from V and 4 bases from J, with 18 bases between. There are 16 residues in the CDR3. Germline CDR1 is LGHNA and CDR2 is YSLEER. In nucleotides, the CDR3 is TGCGCCAGCAGCCAGGACCGGGGGGGCCTAGGCTATGGCTACACCTTC. Protein product: CASSQDRGGLGYGYTF.

This clonotype was seen once. The rearrangement joins TRBV11-2 to TRBJ1-1, with unresolved D. With 7 bases removed from V and 1 base from J, the gap between germline ends came to 16 bases. The CDR3 is 15 amino acids. Germline CDR1 SGHAT, CDR2 FQNNGV. In nucleotides, the CDR3 is TGTGCCAGCAAATCCCCCACAGAACCGAACACTGAAGCTTTCTTT. Translation gives CASKSPTEPNTEAFF.

The CDR3 reads CASSQTRFWNTEAFF. CDR3 nucleotide sequence: TGTGCCAGCAGCCAGACCAGGTTTTGGAACACTGAAGCTTTCTTT. V and J are TRBV3-1 and TRBJ1-1; D not certain. V was clipped by 3 bases and J by 1 base, with 12 bases between them. The CDR3 runs 15 residues. Germline CDR1 and CDR2: LGHDT and YNNKEL (reference sequence).

This clonotype came up many times. The V call is TRBV4-3, the J call TRBJ2-7; 8 nucleotides align to TRBD2. CDR1 and CDR2 from the germline V gene are LGHNA and YSLEER. V lost 4 bases to trimming and J lost 4 bases; unmatched junction nucleotides: 9. This CDR3 comprises 15 residues. CDR3 loop: CASSLTRGGWYEQYF. The CDR3 region has the DNA TGCGCCAGCAGCCTCACCCGGGGGGGGTGGTACGAGCAGTACTTC.

With respect to this clonotype: Given a much more abundant clone one base away, this may be a read error. The rearrangement joins TRBV11-2 to TRBJ1-1; D not resolved. The CDR3 is 14 residues long. Germline V gives CDR1 SGHAT, CDR2 FQNNGV. V lost 0 bases, J lost 0 bases, and 5 bases lay in between. The CDR3 DNA is TGTGCCAGCAGCTTAGAGGCTGTGAACACTGAAGCTTTCTTT. It translates to CASSLEAVNTEAFF.

The chain uses TRBV20-1 and TRBJ1-2; D uncertain. The germline V gene encodes CDR1 DFQATT and CDR2 SNEGSKA (reference sequence). The length of the CDR3 is 13 residues. The V and J ends lost 3 bases and 0 bases respectively, with 8 bases between them. The CDR3, as DNA: TGCAGTGCTAGTAACGGGTCTAACTATGGCTACACCTTC. Translating it yields CSASNGSNYGYTF.

This chain uses TRBV20-1 with TRBJ1-1; weak D call: TRBD1 (6 bases). Trimming removed 0 bases at V and 1 base at J, with 12 bases between. Germline CDR1 is DFQATT and CDR2 is SNEGSKA (reference sequence). This CDR3 has 15 residues. The CDR3 DNA sequence: TGCAGTGCTAGAGATTCGGCCAGGGGGAACACTGAAGCTTTCTTT. It translates to CSARDSARGNTEAFF.

In this sample, this clonotype turned up a few times. The rearrangement uses TRBV5-4 and TRBJ2-1; 7 bases line up with TRBD1. Near its end, the DNA agrees better with TRBJ2-7, so the J call may be wrong. CDR3 length: 15 amino acids. Germline V gives CDR1 SGHNT, CDR2 YYREEE (reference sequence). CDR3 region: CASSPGTVSYNEQYF. CDR3 in DNA: TGTGCCAGCAGCCCAGGGACAGTTTCCTACAATGAGCAGTACTTC.

For this clonotype: This may be a read error, as it is one base from a much larger clone. This rearrangement joins TRBV7-2 to TRBJ2-1; no firm D call. The CDR3 loop spans 15 amino acids. Germline CDR1 reads SGHTA; CDR2 reads FQGNSA. CDR3 DNA: TGTGCCAGCAGCCCTCAGGCCGTCTCCTACAATGGGCAGTTCTTC. This sequence encodes CASSPQAVSYNGQFF. Full variable domain (missing parts from reference TRBV7-2 and TRBJ2-1): GAGVSQSPSNKVTEKGKDVELRCDPISGHTALYWYRQSLGQGLEFLIYFQGNSAPDKSGLPSDRFSAERTGGSVSTLTIQRTQQEDSAVYLCASSPQAVSYNGQFFGPGTRLTVL.

The chain employs TRBV7-9 and TRBJ2-3; maybe TRBD2 (6 bases). V dropped 3 bases and J dropped 3 bases, with 10 bases sitting between them. The germline CDR1 and CDR2 sequences are SEHNR and FQNEAQ (reference sequence). The CDR3 sequence is 14 residues long. In DNA form, the CDR3 reads TGTGCCAGCAGCTTCCTAGCGCAGACAGATACGCAGTATTTT. Residues: CASSFLAQTDTQYF. Variable domain in full (rest from reference TRBV7-9 and TRBJ2-3): DTGVSQNPRHKITKRGQNVTFRCDPISEHNRLYWYRQTLGQGPEFLTYFQNEAQLEKSRLLSDRFSAERPKGSFSTLEIQRTEQGDSAMYLCASSFLAQTDTQYFGPGTRLTVL.

This clonotype was seen only a few times. The chain combines TRBV7-2 with TRBJ2-1, with 11 bases lining up with TRBD2. The V gene's germline CDR1 is SGHTA and CDR2 FQGNSA. The CDR3 totals 15 residues. With 4 bases clipped from V and 8 bases from J, the junction kept 7 bases outside the gene matches. CDR3 region: CASSYLAGGPDEQFF. Written as DNA, the CDR3 is TGTGCCAGCAGCTATTTAGCGGGGGGGCCAGATGAGCAGTTCTTC.

The V call is TRBV27, the J call TRBJ2-2; no reliable D call. Germline V lookup: CDR1 MNHEY, CDR2 SMNVEV (reference sequence). This CDR3 has 18 residues. V was trimmed by 6 bases and J by 0 bases, leaving 20 bases between them. The CDR3 here is CASSFREHALANTGELFF. The CDR3 DNA sequence: TGTGCCAGCAGCTTCCGAGAACATGCCCTCGCGAACACCGGGGAGCTGTTTTTT.

Details on this clonotype: Given a much more abundant clone one base away, this may be a read error. The chain carries TRBV29-1 and TRBJ2-5; the D gene is possibly TRBD1 (6 bases). The length of the CDR3 is 12 residues. V lost 4 bases and J lost 11, with 17 bases in between. The V gene's germline CDR1 is SQVTM and CDR2 ANQGSEA. CDR3 DNA: TGCAGCGTTGCCGGACAGTACAATGAGCAGTACTTC. Protein: CSVAGQYNEQYF.

This clonotype was observed at least ten times. V and J are TRBV7-2 and TRBJ2-5; D ambiguous. Deletions cut 0 bases from V and 2 bases from J, with 10 bases between. CDR3 length: 15 residues. Germline V CDR1 and CDR2: SGHTA, FQGNSA. The CDR3 loop reads CASSLAPHGQETQYF. CDR3 in DNA: TGTGCCAGCAGCTTAGCGCCTCACGGTCAAGAGACCCAGTACTTC.

This clonotype has ten or more counts. The rearrangement links TRBV6-2 or TRBV6-3 to TRBJ1-2; D remains unclear. Germline loops: CDR1 MNHEY, CDR2 SVGEGT. The CDR3 has 14 amino acids. V was trimmed by 3 bases and J by 8 bases, leaving 16 bases between them. CDR3 residues: CASSYLSLSSGYTF. As DNA, the CDR3 is TGTGCCAGCAGTTATTTGTCTTTGTCGAGCGGCTACACCTTC.

The rearrangement links TRBV25-1 to TRBJ1-2; 9 nucleotides line up with TRBD1. In germline, CDR1 is MGHDK, CDR2 SYGVNS. The CDR3 is 14 residues long. The V gene end was trimmed by 2 bases and the J gene end by 4 bases; junction bases not matched to a gene: 2. The CDR3 bases are TGTGCCAGCAGTGAACCGACAGGGGGCTATGGCTACACCTTC. It codes for CASSEPTGGYGYTF.

Comment on this clonotype: This could be a read error, since a much larger clone is one nucleotide away. The chain uses TRBV6-6 and TRBJ2-7; 8 nucleotides align to TRBD2. The J call may be mistaken, given a closer DNA end match to TRBJ2-5. Looked up from germline, CDR1 is MNHNY and CDR2 is SVGAGI (reference sequence). The CDR3 spans 13 residues. In nucleotides, the CDR3 is TGTGCCTCTGGGCGGGGGGCCAAAGGGACCCAGTACTTC. Translated, it gives CASGRGAKGTQYF.

This clonotype was detected ten times or more. The chain links TRBV10-3 to TRBJ2-5, with 7 bases that match TRBD2. This CDR3 comprises 14 residues. Germline loops: CDR1 ENHRY, CDR2 SYGVKD. V was pared by 0 bases and J by 4 bases, with 2 bases of the junction left unmatched. The CDR3 coding sequence is TGTGCCATCAGTGAGTCGGGGAGGGGAGAGACCCAGTACTTC. It translates to CAISESGRGETQYF.

Only a few counts were recorded for this clonotype. It may be a read error: a sequence one base away is much more abundant. CDR3 protein: CASSPGTTNCGYTF. CDR3 coding DNA: TGTGCCAGCTCACCAGGCACAACTAACTGTGGCTACACCTTC. The gene calls are TRBV18 and TRBJ1-2; no reliable D call. Germline assignment: CDR1 KGHSH and CDR2 LQKENI. This CDR3 region has 14 residues.

The chain has TRBV7-6 and TRBJ1-3; D perhaps matches TRBD1 (5 bases). The V gene's germline CDR1 is SGHVS and CDR2 FNYEAQ. Trimming removed 4 bases from V and 0 bases from J, with 13 bases in between. CDR3 length: 16 amino acids. The CDR3 DNA is TGTGCCAGCAGCTCACAGGAGTTTTACTCTGGAAACACCATATATTTT. This translates into CASSSQEFYSGNTIYF.